These T cell receptor beta chains were read from a single sample in a study of OX40 agonist ivuxolimab in advanced cancers. The method was immunoSEQ multiplex PCR; TCRdb's version includes in-frame clones alone and lacks a portion of them. The table lists around 37,000 clones, around four fifths of them singletons. Source: CD4+ or CD8+ T cells sorted from blood, taken in a trial of the OX40 agonist ivuxolimab. The origin of the receptors is an adult with an advanced solid tumor such as melanoma, head and neck, liver or kidney cancer. CDR3s include the opening cysteine and the closing phenylalanine or tryptophan. D genes are given only for firm matches. Clone size is not always given. Where it is, it says once, few, many or a class for expanded clones.

d_call j_call clone_size v_call cdr3_nt cdr3_aa
NA TRBJ1-2 once TRBV30 TGTGCCTGGGGGGGAGCTAACTATGGCTACACCTTC CAWGGANYGYTF
TRBD2 TRBJ2-7 few TRBV7-6 TGTGCCAGCAGCCGTAGCGGGGCAGCCTACGAGCAGTACTTC CASSRSGAAYEQYF
NA TRBJ2-3 NA TRBV29-1 TGCAGCCTGGGGGAAGATACGCAGTATTTT CSLGEDTQYF
NA TRBJ2-1 NA TRBV19 TGTGCCAGTAGTCTCTCAAGGGCCCCACAAACTTCCTACAATGAGCAGTTCTTC CASSLSRAPQTSYNEQFF
TRBD2 TRBJ2-5 NA TRBV6-6 TGTGCCAGCAGTTACGGAGCGGGGCAAGAGACCCAGTACTTC CASSYGAGQETQYF
NA TRBJ2-1 NA TRBV30 TGTGCCAAACAGGCCCGACCTTACAATGAGCAGTTCTTC CAKQARPYNEQFF
NA TRBJ2-7 NA TRBV29-1 TGCAGCGTTCCCCAGGGTGGCGAGCAGTACTTC CSVPQGGEQYF
NA TRBJ2-3 NA TRBV18 TGTGCCAGCACCAGGGTTTTGGGGGCAGATACGCAGTATTTT CASTRVLGADTQYF
NA TRBJ1-2 NA TRBV19 TGTGCCAGTAGTATCCAAAAGGGCGACTATGGCTACACCTTC CASSIQKGDYGYTF
NA TRBJ1-3 NA TRBV19 TGTGCCAGTAGTCCGACGACGGGTGGAAACACCATATATTTT CASSPTTGGNTIYF
NA TRBJ2-5 NA TRBV19 TGTGCCAGTAAGGCTGGGGGCCGGGAAGAGACCCAGTACTTC CASKAGGREETQYF
NA TRBJ2-3 NA TRBV6-1 TGTGCCAGCAGTGAAGTTGCGGGGGCTCCTAGCACAGATACGCAGTATTTT CASSEVAGAPSTDTQYF
NA TRBJ1-1 NA TRBV29-1 TGCAGCGTCCTTGGACATCGGGCTGAAGCTTTCTTT CSVLGHRAEAFF
NA TRBJ2-7 NA TRBV28 TGTGCCAGCAGTCCACAGGGTTATGAGCAGTACTTC CASSPQGYEQYF
TRBD1 TRBJ1-2 NA TRBV6-6 TGTGCCAGCAGATCCTACGGACAGGGAGGATATGGCTACACCTTC CASRSYGQGGYGYTF
NA TRBJ1-2 NA TRBV25-1 TGTGCCAGCAGTGAATTAGACCAGTCCTATGGCTACACCTTC CASSELDQSYGYTF
NA TRBJ1-6 NA TRBV19 TGTGCCTCGTCCCTGGGCAGTTATTCACCCCTCCACTTT CASSLGSYSPLHF
NA TRBJ1-6 NA TRBV4-1 TGCGCCAGCAGCCTCCTAGGGGGAGGGAATTCACCCCTCCACTTT CASSLLGGGNSPLHF
NA TRBJ1-4 NA TRBV6-5 TGTGCCAGCATGGAGCCAGGGAGTGAAAAACTGTTTTTT CASMEPGSEKLFF
NA TRBJ2-2 NA TRBV19 TGTGCCAGTAGAAGGAATTCCGCGAACACCGGGGAGCTGTTTTTT CASRRNSANTGELFF
TRBD2 TRBJ2-7 few TRBV29-1 TGCAGCGTTAAGGAACTAGCGTCGTCCGAGCAGTACTTC CSVKELASSEQYF
NA TRBJ2-5 NA TRBV5-4 TGTGCCAGCAGCTGGGGCGCCGGTGGGGCTCAAGAGACCCAGTACTTC CASSWGAGGAQETQYF
TRBD2 TRBJ2-1 few TRBV7-2 TGTGCCAGCAGCTTAGAGGGGACTAGCGGGAGATTCTACAATGAGCAGTTCTTC CASSLEGTSGRFYNEQFF
NA TRBJ2-2 NA TRBV10-2 TGCGCCAGCAGTGAGTTCGGAGGACTAACGAACACCGGGGAGCTGTTTTTT CASSEFGGLTNTGELFF
NA TRBJ2-2 NA TRBV10-3 TGTGCCATCAGTGAATTAGGACCTCCGGGCGGGGAGCTGTTTTTT CAISELGPPGGELFF
NA TRBJ1-2 NA TRBV27 TGTACCGGGAGGGTGGAAGGCTACACCTTC CTGRVEGYTF
TRBD1 TRBJ1-5 NA TRBV19 TGTGCCAGTAGTACCGGGGACAGGCATCAGCCCCAGCATTTT CASSTGDRHQPQHF
TRBD2 TRBJ2-2 NA TRBV7-6 TGTGCCAGCAGCCCTAGACTAGCGGCGAACACCGGGGAGCTGTTTTTT CASSPRLAANTGELFF
NA TRBJ1-2 NA TRBV5-1 TGCGCCAGCAGGCGACAGAGCACCAATCCTCTTTACTATGGCTACACCTTC CASRRQSTNPLYYGYTF
NA TRBJ2-1 few TRBV20-1 TGCAGTGCGGACACAGGGCATGAGCAGTTCTTC CSADTGHEQFF
TRBD2 TRBJ2-1 NA TRBV10-1 TGCGCCAGCAGTGCTAGCGGGGGAACGAATGAGCAGTTCTTC CASSASGGTNEQFF
NA TRBJ2-6 NA TRBV19 TGTGCCAGTAGTTTCAGGGCGTATGGGGCCAACGTCCTGACTTTC CASSFRAYGANVLTF
NA TRBJ2-7 NA TRBV11-2 TGTGCCAGCAGCTTAGACGGTTACCCCTACGAGCAGTACTTC CASSLDGYPYEQYF
NA TRBJ2-7 NA TRBV6-1 TGTGCCAGCGAAGGGGACCTCTACGAGCAGTACTTC CASEGDLYEQYF
TRBD1 TRBJ2-3 NA TRBV2 TGTGCCAGCAGCAAATCAACCGGGACAGGCACAGATACGCAGTATTTT CASSKSTGTGTDTQYF
NA TRBJ2-2 NA TRBV7-2 TGTGCCAGCAGCTCGGTGGGTCAAGTCACCGGGGAGCTGTTTTTT CASSSVGQVTGELFF
TRBD2 TRBJ2-3 NA TRBV6-6 TGTGCCAGCAGAGATAGCGGGGGCCCCACAGATACGCAGTATTTT CASRDSGGPTDTQYF
TRBD1 TRBJ1-5 NA TRBV6-1 TGTGCCAGCAGTGGACAGGGAAGGCAGCCCCAGCATTTT CASSGQGRQPQHF